These 10 T cell receptor beta chains were all obtained from the same sample, sequenced in a study of blood T cell repertoires in COVID-19. TCRdb's table, derived via immunoSEQ multiplex PCR, lists solely in-frame clones and lacks some. Of about 99,000 clones listed, 70% to 90% are singletons. The sequencing sample was made of peripheral blood. All receptors derive from a human donor in a cohort sampled during active COVID-19.

The chain combines TRBV6-1 with TRBJ1-5, with D hard to call. Trimming shortened V by 2 bases and J by 0 bases, and 11 bases separated the two germline ends. CDR3 length: 16 residues. Looked up from germline, CDR1 is MNHNS and CDR2 is SASEGT. CDR3 residues: CASSERTVYSNQPQHF. As DNA, the CDR3 is TGTGCCAGCAGTGAACGTACGGTTTATAGCAATCAGCCCCAGCATTTT.

This clone appeared once. The rearrangement links TRBV9 to TRBJ2-1; D is possibly TRBD2 (6 bases). CDR1 and CDR2 from the germline V gene are SGDLS and YYNGEE. The CDR3 totals 12 residues. V was shortened by 5 bases and J by 9 bases, with 12 bases between the two germline ends. CDR3 in amino acids: CASRGLAGEQFF. The CDR3 coding sequence is TGTGCCAGCAGGGGACTCGCCGGTGAGCAGTTCTTC.

The chain carries TRBV9 and TRBJ1-3; 9 positions match TRBD1. The CDR3 loop spans 14 amino acids. Germline V CDR1 and CDR2: SGDLS, YYNGEE. V was clipped by 4 bases and J by 8 bases; unmatched bases: 7. The CDR3 loop reads CASSPRTGADTIYF. Written as DNA, the CDR3 is TGTGCCAGCAGCCCCCGGACAGGGGCTGACACCATATATTTT.

The rearrangement uses TRBV3-1 (or the pseudogene TRBV3-2) and TRBJ1-1, with TRBD1 matching over 9 bases. The V gene's germline CDR1 is LGHDT and CDR2 YNNKEL (reference sequence). The CDR3 contains 14 residues. V was clipped by 3 bases and J by 6 bases; unmatched bases: 5. The CDR3 protein is CASSQGDRAPEAFF. CDR3 DNA: TGTGCCAGCAGCCAGGGGGACAGGGCGCCTGAAGCTTTCTTT.

This chain uses TRBV10-3 with TRBJ2-6; 7 nucleotides agree with TRBD1. The CDR3 is 16 residues long. Germline lookup yields CDR1 ENHRY and CDR2 SYGVKD. With 11 bases clipped from V and 0 bases from J, the junction kept 10 bases outside the gene matches. The CDR3 sequence: CAVADRVSSGANVLTF. The DNA for the CDR3 is TGTGCCGTAGCCGACAGGGTAAGCTCTGGGGCCAACGTCCTGACTTTC.

This chain connects TRBV7-6 to TRBJ2-1; 12 bases are a match to TRBD2. Germline assignment: CDR1 SGHVS and CDR2 FNYEAQ. CDR3 length: 20 residues. With V trimmed by 0 bases and J by 8 bases, 17 bases remained unmatched. The DNA of the CDR3 is TGTGCCAGCAGCTTAGCGATTGGGCCTAGCGGGAGGGCCCGTGGGGATGAGCAGTTCTTC. This encodes CASSLAIGPSGRARGDEQFF.

The J gene is TRBJ1-2, the V gene TRBV18; possible D gene TRBD1, 6 bases. V was trimmed by 3 bases and J by 8 bases, leaving 16 bases between them. CDR1 is KGHSH and CDR2 is LQKENI in the germline V gene. There are 14 residues in the CDR3. The CDR3 nucleotides are TGTGCCAGCTCACCGGGGGCAGGGGCGTCGGGCTACACCTTC. Amino acid sequence: CASSPGAGASGYTF.

The genes are TRBV7-9 and TRBJ2-3; 11 nucleotides match TRBD2. V dropped 5 bases and J dropped 1; count of bases not matched to a gene: 8. CDR3 size: 17 residues. Germline V gene lookup returns CDR1 SEHNR and CDR2 FQNEAQ (reference sequence). The CDR3 nucleotides read TGTGCCAGCAGCCGAAGCCCGGGACTAGCGGGCACAGATACGCAGTATTTT. Protein: CASSRSPGLAGTDTQYF.

The chain combines TRBV7-3 with TRBJ1-2; the match to TRBD1 covers 7 bases. The length of the CDR3 is 16 residues. V trimming: 2 bases; J trimming: 4 bases; junction bases outside the gene matches: 10. The germline V gene has CDR1 SGHTA and CDR2 FQGTGA. The CDR3: CASSLDFRGRPYGYTF. As DNA, the CDR3 is TGTGCCAGCAGCTTAGATTTTAGGGGGCGCCCCTATGGCTACACCTTC. Using reference TRBV7-3 and TRBJ1-2 for the parts outside the CDR3, the full variable domain is GAGVSQTPSNKVTEKGKYVELRCDPISGHTALYWYRQSLGQGPEFLIYFQGTGAADDSGLPNDRFFAVRPEGSVSTLKIQRTERGDSAVYLCASSLDFRGRPYGYTFGSGTRLTVV.

This clone was detected once. The V and J genes are TRBV12-3 or TRBV12-4 and TRBJ1-2; 10 bases agree with TRBD1. The CDR3 is 12 residues long. Losses at the gene ends were 6 bases for V and 8 bases for J; bases not matched to a gene: 3. CDR3 bases: TGTGCCAGCAGCTGGGACAGGGGAGGCTACACCTTC. This encodes CASSWDRGGYTF.